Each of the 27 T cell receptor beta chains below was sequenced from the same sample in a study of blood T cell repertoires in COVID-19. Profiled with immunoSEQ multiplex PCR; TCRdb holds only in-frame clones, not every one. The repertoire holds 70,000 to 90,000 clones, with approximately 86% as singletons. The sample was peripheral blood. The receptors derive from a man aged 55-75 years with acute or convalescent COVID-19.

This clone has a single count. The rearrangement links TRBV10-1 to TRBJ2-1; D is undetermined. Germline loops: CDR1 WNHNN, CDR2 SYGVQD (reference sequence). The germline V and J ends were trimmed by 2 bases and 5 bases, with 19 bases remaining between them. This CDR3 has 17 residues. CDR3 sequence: CASSEGRLSKPDNEQFF. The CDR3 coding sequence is TGCGCCAGCAGTGAGGGCAGATTGTCCAAACCCGACAATGAGCAGTTCTTC.

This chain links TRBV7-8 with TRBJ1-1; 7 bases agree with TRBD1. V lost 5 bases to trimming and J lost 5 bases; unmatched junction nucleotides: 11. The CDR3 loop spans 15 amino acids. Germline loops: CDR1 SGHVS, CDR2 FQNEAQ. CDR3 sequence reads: CASSRDRVIGTEAFF. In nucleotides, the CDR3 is TGTGCCAGCAGCCGAGACAGGGTAATAGGAACTGAAGCTTTCTTT.

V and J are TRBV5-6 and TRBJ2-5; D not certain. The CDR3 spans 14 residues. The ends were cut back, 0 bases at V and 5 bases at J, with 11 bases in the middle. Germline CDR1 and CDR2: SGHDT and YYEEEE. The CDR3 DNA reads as TGTGCCAGCAGCTTGGCCGCTAGATACGAGACCCAGTACTTC. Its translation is CASSLAARYETQYF.

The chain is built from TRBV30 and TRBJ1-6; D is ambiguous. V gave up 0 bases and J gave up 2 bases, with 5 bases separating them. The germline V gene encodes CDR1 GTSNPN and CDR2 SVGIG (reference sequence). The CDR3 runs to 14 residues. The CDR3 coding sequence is TGTGCCTGGAGTGTATCTACCTATAATTCACCCCTCCACTTT. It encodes CAWSVSTYNSPLHF.

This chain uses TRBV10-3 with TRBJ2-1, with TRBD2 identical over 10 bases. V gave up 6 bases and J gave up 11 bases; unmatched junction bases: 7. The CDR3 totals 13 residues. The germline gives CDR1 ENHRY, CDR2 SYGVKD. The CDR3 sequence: CAIRPSGGSQQFF. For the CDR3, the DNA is TGTGCCATCAGGCCTAGCGGGGGTAGTCAGCAGTTCTTC.

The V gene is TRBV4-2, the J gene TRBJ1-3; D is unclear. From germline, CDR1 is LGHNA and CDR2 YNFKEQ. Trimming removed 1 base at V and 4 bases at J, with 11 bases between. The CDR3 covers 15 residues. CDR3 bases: TGTGCCAGCAGCCAAGCACGCGGGGTCGGAAACACCATATATTTT. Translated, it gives CASSQARGVGNTIYF.

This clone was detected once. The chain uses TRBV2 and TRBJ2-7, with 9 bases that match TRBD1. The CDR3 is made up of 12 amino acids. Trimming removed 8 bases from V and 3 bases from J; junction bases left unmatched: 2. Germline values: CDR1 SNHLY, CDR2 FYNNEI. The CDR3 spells CASGTGNYEQYF. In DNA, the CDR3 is TGTGCCAGCGGGACAGGGAACTACGAGCAGTACTTC. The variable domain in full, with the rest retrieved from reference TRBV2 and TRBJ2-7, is EPEVTQTPSHQVTQMGQEVILRCVPISNHLYFYWYRQILGQKVEFLVSFYNNEISEKSEIFDDQFSVERPDGSNFTLKIRSTKLEDSAMYFCASGTGNYEQYFGPGTRLTVT.

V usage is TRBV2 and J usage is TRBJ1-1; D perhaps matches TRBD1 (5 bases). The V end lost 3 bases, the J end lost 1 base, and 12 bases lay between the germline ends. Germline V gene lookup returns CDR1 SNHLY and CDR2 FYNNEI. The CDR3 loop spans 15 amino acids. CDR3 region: CASSDRVRANTEAFF. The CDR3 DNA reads TGTGCCAGCAGTGATCGTGTCAGGGCGAACACTGAAGCTTTCTTT.

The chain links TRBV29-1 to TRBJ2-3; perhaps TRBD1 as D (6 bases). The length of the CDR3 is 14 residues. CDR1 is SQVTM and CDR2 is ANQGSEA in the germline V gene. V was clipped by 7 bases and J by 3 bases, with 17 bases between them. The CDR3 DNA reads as TGCAGCGCCTCAGCCGGGACATGGACAGATACGCAGTATTTT. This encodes CSASAGTWTDTQYF.

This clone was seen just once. The CDR3 sequence: CAISEKGQGYSPLHF. For the CDR3, the DNA is TGTGCCATCAGTGAGAAGGGACAGGGGTATTCACCCCTCCACTTT. V and J are TRBV10-3 and TRBJ1-6, with 10 bases identical to TRBD1. This CDR3 has 15 residues. The trim removed 2 bases at V and 8 bases at J, leaving 3 bases unmatched. Germline V gives CDR1 ENHRY, CDR2 SYGVKD.

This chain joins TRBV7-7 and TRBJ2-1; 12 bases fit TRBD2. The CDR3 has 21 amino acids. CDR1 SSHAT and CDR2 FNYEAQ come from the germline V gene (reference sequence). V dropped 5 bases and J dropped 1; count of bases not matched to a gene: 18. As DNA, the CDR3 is TGTGCCAGCAGCGCCAGCCGGGATGGGCTAGCGGGGGGGGTATCCTACAATGAGCAGTTCTTC. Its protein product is CASSASRDGLAGGVSYNEQFF.

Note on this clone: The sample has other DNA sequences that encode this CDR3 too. The CDR3: CSVGQGSYEQYF. CDR3 DNA: TGCAGCGTAGGACAAGGCTCCTACGAGCAGTACTTC. The genes are TRBV29-1 and TRBJ2-7; possible D gene TRBD1, 5 bases. V was clipped by 6 bases and J by 0 bases, with 9 bases between them. The CDR3 consists of 12 residues. CDR1 SQVTM and CDR2 ANQGSEA come from the germline V gene.

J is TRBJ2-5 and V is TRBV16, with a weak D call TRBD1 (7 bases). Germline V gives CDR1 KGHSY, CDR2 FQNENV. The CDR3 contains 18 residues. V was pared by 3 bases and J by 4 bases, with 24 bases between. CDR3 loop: CASSHPAGGEETRETQYF. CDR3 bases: TGTGCCAGCAGCCACCCTGCAGGGGGTGAGGAGACTAGAGAGACCCAGTACTTC.

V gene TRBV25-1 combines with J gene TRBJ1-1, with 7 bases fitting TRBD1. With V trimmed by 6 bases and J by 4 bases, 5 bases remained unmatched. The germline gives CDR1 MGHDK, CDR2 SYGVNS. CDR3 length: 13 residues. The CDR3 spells CASRTGAVTEAFF. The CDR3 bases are TGTGCCAGCAGAACAGGGGCGGTCACTGAAGCTTTCTTT.

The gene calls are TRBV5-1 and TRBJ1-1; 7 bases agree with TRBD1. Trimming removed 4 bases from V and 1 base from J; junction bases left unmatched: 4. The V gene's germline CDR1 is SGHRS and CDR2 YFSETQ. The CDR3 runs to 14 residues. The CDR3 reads CASSMGQQNTEAFF. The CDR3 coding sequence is TGCGCCAGCAGCATGGGACAGCAGAACACTGAAGCTTTCTTT. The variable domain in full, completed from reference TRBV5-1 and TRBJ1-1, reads KAGVTQTPRYLIKTRGQQVTLSCSPISGHRSVSWYQQTPGQGLQFLFEYFSETQRNKGNFPGRFSGRQFSNSRSEMNVSTLELGDSALYLCASSMGQQNTEAFFGQGTRLTVV.

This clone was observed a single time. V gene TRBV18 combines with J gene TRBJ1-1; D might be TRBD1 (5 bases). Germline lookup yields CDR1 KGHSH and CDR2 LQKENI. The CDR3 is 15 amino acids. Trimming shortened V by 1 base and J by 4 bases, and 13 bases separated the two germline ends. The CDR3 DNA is TGTGCCAGCTCACCACTGTCGACAGCCGTCACTGAAGCTTTCTTT. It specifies CASSPLSTAVTEAFF.

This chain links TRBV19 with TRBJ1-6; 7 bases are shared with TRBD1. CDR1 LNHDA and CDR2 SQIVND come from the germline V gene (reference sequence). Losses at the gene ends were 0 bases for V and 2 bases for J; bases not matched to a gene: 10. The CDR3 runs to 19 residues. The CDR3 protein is CASSIEGRQGRAYNSPLHF. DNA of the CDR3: TGTGCCAGTAGTATAGAGGGCAGACAGGGTCGGGCCTATAATTCACCCCTCCACTTT.

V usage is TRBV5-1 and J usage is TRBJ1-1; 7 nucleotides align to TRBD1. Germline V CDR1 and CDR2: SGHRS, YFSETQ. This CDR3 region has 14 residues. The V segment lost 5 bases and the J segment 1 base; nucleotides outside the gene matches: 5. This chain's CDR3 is CASREGAENTEAFF. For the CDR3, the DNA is TGCGCCAGCAGGGAGGGGGCGGAGAACACTGAAGCTTTCTTT.

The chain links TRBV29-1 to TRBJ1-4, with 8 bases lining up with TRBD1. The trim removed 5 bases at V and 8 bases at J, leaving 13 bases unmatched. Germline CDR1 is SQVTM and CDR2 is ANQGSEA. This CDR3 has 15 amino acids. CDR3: CSVLGQGDAWEKLFF. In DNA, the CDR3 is TGCAGCGTTTTAGGACAGGGTGATGCATGGGAAAAACTGTTTTTT.

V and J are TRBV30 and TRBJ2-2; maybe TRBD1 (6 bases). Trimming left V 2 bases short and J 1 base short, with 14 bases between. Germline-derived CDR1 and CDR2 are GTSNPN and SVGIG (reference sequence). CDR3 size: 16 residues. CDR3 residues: CAWSLGQQGNTGELFF. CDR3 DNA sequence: TGTGCCTGGAGTCTCGGACAGCAAGGGAACACCGGGGAGCTGTTTTTT.

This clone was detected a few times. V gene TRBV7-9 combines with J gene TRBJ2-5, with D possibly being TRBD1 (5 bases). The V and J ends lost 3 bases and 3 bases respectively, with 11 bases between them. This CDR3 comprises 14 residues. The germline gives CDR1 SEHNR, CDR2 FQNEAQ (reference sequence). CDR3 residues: CASSFIQVEETQYF. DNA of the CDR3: TGTGCCAGCAGCTTTATACAGGTAGAAGAGACCCAGTACTTC.

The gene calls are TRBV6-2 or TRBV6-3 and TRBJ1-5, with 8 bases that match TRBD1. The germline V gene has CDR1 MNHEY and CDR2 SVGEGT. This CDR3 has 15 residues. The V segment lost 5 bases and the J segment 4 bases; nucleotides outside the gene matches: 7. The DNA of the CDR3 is TGTGCCAGCAGTGGTTGGACAGGGAGTAATCAGCCCCAGCATTTT. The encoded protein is CASSGWTGSNQPQHF.

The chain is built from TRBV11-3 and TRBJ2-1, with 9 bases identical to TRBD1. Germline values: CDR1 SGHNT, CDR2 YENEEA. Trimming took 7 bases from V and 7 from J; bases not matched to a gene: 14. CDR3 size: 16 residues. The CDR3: CASKLGQGLGSNEQFF. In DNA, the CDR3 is TGTGCCAGCAAATTGGGACAGGGTTTGGGTTCTAATGAGCAGTTCTTC.

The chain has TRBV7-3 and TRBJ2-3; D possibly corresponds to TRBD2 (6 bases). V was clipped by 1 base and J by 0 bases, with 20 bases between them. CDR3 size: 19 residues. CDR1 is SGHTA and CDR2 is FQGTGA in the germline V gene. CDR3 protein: CASSLMGASVLSSTDTQYF. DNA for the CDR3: TGTGCCAGCAGCTTAATGGGAGCTAGCGTACTCTCTAGCACAGATACGCAGTATTTT.

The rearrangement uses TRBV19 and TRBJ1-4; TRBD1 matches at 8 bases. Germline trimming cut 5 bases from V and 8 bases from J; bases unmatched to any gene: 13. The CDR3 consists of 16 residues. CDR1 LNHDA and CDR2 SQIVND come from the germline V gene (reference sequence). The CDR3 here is CASSPHRTGKNEKLFF. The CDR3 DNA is TGTGCCAGTAGTCCTCACCGGACAGGGAAAAACGAAAAACTGTTTTTT. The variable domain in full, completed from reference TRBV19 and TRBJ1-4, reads DGGITQSPKYLFRKEGQNVTLSCEQNLNHDAMYWYRQDPGQGLRLIYYSQIVNDFQKGDIAEGYSVSREKKESFPLTVTSAQKNPTAFYLCASSPHRTGKNEKLFFGSGTQLSVL.

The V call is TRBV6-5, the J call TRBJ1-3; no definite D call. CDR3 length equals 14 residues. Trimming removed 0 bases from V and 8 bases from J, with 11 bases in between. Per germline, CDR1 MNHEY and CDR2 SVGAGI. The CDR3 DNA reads TGTGCCAGCAGTTACTCCGGGGATCGAGACACCATATATTTT. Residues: CASSYSGDRDTIYF.

Written as DNA, the CDR3 is TGCGCCAGCAGCCAAGGGCGGGGCCTAGCGGGGACAGATACGCAGTATTTT. Amino acid sequence: CASSQGRGLAGTDTQYF. V gene TRBV4-3 combines with J gene TRBJ2-3; 9 nucleotides agree with TRBD2. Germline CDR1 and CDR2: LGHNA and YSLEER. V was clipped by 1 base and J by 3 bases; unmatched bases: 8. This CDR3 comprises 17 residues.